These T cell receptor beta chains were read from a single sample in a study of T cells in Graves' hyperthyroidism and ophthalmopathy. MiXCR, run by TCRdb on the multiplex PCR reads, gives a single entry per CDR3 protein. Among 300,000 to 350,000 distinct CDR3 sequences listed, 18% were seen once. Sequences were obtained from blood. These receptors all stem from a woman in her thirties or forties with Graves' ophthalmopathy. Both conserved end residues are part of each CDR3. Each record gives: CDR3 length, D gene, clone size, J gene, V gene, CDR3 DNA, CDR3 protein. The D gene is left open where the match is weak. Size values are once, few and many counts, or a class for expanded clones, and some rows have none.

len: 16; d_gene: .; abundance: many; j_gene: TRBJ2-2; v_gene: TRBV19; CDR3nt: TGTGCCAGTAAGGACACTAGTGGAGGTTGGTCCGGGGAGCTGTTTTTT; CDR3aa: CASKDTSGGWSGELFF
len: 12; d_gene: .; abundance: many; j_gene: TRBJ1-2; v_gene: TRBV3-1; CDR3nt: TGTGCCAGCAGCCAAGGTCAAGCGGGCTACACCTTC; CDR3aa: CASSQGQAGYTF
len: 14; d_gene: TRBD1; abundance: many; j_gene: TRBJ1-5; v_gene: TRBV6-1; CDR3nt: TGTGCCAGCAGTGAACTAGGGGGCTGGCAGCCCCAGCATTTT; CDR3aa: CASSELGGWQPQHF
len: 14; d_gene: TRBD1; abundance: many; j_gene: TRBJ2-4; v_gene: TRBV10-2; CDR3nt: TGCGCCAGCAGGACAGGGGGGGACAAAAACATTCAGTACTTC; CDR3aa: CASRTGGDKNIQYF
len: 11; d_gene: .; abundance: many; j_gene: TRBJ1-1; v_gene: TRBV5-1; CDR3nt: TGCGCCAGCAGCGGGGGAATTGCCGCTTTCTTT; CDR3aa: CASSGGIAAFF
len: 14; d_gene: TRBD1; abundance: few; j_gene: TRBJ2-3; v_gene: TRBV11-2; CDR3nt: TGTGCCAGCAGACCCGGGACAGAATCAGATACGCAGTATTTT; CDR3aa: CASRPGTESDTQYF
len: 14; d_gene: TRBD1; abundance: .; j_gene: TRBJ1-1; v_gene: TRBV12-3/TRBV12-4; CDR3nt: TGTGCCAGCTCTGGTGACAGGGGCTTAGCTGAAGCTTTCTTT; CDR3aa: CASSGDRGLAEAFF
len: 14; d_gene: .; abundance: many; j_gene: TRBJ1-1; v_gene: TRBV5-6; CDR3nt: TGTGCCAGCAGCTTGAAGTGGCAGAACACTGAAGCTTTCTTT; CDR3aa: CASSLKWQNTEAFF
len: 13; d_gene: .; abundance: many; j_gene: TRBJ1-3; v_gene: TRBV30; CDR3nt: TGTGCCTGGAGCAGAAATGACGGAAACACCATATATTTT; CDR3aa: CAWSRNDGNTIYF
len: 15; d_gene: .; abundance: many; j_gene: TRBJ2-5; v_gene: TRBV9; CDR3nt: TGTGCCAGCAGCGATCACGGGGCAGGGCAAGAGACCCAGTACTTC; CDR3aa: CASSDHGAGQETQYF